This TCR beta chain was obtained from a study of shared clonotypes between healthy human individuals. A remark on this clone: The same CDR3 also results from other DNA sequences found in this sample.

The data were produced by immunoSEQ multiplex PCR, yet TCRdb's version contains in-frame clones alone and is incomplete. The data contain hundreds of thousands of clones, about 96% of them singletons. CD45RO-negative CD8 cells positively selected for CCR7 made up the naive population, which excluded terminally differentiated effector memory CD45RA+ cells. The donors, all of them Caucasian adults, lived in Nashville, Tennessee. Germline V gives CDR1 MNHEY, CDR2 SMNVEV (reference sequence). The length of the CDR3 is 13 residues. V shed 4 bases, J shed 3 bases, and the junction held 2 bases outside the gene matches.

The sample consisted of naive CD8+ T cells sorted from blood. This clonotype was obtained from a woman aged 30 to 39 in good health. This sequence joins TRBV27 and TRBJ2-7; TRBD2 agrees at 8 bases. DNA for the CDR3: TGTGCCAGCAGTTGGGGGACTAGCTACGAGCAGTACTTC. Translation: CASSWGTSYEQYF.